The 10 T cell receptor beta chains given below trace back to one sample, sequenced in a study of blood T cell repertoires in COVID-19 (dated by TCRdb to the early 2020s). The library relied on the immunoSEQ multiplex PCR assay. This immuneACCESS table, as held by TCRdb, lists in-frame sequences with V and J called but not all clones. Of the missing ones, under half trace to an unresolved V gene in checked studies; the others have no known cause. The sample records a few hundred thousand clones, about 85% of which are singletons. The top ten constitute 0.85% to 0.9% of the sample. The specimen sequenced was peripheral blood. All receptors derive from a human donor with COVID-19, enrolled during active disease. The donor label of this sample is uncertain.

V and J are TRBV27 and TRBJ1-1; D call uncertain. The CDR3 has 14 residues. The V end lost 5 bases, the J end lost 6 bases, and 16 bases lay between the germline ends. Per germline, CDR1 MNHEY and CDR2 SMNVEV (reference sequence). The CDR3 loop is CASSTPGLHAEAFF. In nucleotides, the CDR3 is TGTGCCAGCAGTACTCCGGGTCTCCACGCTGAAGCTTTCTTT.

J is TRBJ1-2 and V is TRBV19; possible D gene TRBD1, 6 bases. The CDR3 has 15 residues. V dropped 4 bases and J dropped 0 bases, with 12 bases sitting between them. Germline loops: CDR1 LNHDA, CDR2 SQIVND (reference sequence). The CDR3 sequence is CASSTTGVSNYGYTF. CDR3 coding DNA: TGTGCCAGTAGTACGACAGGAGTTTCTAACTATGGCTACACCTTC.

This CDR3 is CATSRAGRADQPQHF. The DNA of the CDR3 is TGTGCCACCAGCAGAGCTGGCAGGGCGGATCAGCCCCAGCATTTT. The chain employs TRBV15 and TRBJ1-5; D might be TRBD1 (5 bases). Germline CDR1 reads LNHNV; CDR2 reads YYDKDF (reference sequence). V dropped 1 base and J dropped 5 bases, with 12 bases sitting between them. The CDR3 spans 15 residues.

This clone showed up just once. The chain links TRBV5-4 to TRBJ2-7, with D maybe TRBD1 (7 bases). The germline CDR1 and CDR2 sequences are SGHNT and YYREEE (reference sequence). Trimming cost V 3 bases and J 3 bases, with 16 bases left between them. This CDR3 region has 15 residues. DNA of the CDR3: TGTGCCAGCAGCTGGGGGGACAGTTATCGCTACGAGCAGTACTTC. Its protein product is CASSWGDSYRYEQYF. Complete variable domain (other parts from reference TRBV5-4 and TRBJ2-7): ETGVTQSPTHLIKTRGQQVTLRCSSQSGHNTVSWYQQALGQGPQFIFQYYREEENGRGNFPPRFSGLQFPNYSSELNVNALELDDSALYLCASSWGDSYRYEQYFGPGTRLTVT.

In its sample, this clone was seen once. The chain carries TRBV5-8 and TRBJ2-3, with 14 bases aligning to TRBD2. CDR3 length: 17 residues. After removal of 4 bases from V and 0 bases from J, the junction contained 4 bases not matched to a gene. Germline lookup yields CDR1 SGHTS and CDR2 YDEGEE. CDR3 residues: CASSPGLAGASTDTQYF. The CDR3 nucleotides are TGTGCCAGCAGCCCGGGACTAGCGGGAGCTAGCACAGATACGCAGTATTTT. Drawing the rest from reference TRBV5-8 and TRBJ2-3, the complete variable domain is EAGVTQSPTHLIKTRGQQATLRCSPISGHTSVYWYQQALGLGLQFLLWYDEGEERNRGNFPPRFSGRQFPNYSSELNVNALELEDSALYLCASSPGLAGASTDTQYFGPGTRLTVL.

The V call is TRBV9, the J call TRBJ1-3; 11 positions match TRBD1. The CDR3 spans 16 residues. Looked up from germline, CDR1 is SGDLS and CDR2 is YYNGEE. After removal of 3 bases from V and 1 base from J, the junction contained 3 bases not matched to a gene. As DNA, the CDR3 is TGTGCCAGCAGCGCGGACAGGGGGCCATCTGGAAACACCATATATTTT. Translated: CASSADRGPSGNTIYF.

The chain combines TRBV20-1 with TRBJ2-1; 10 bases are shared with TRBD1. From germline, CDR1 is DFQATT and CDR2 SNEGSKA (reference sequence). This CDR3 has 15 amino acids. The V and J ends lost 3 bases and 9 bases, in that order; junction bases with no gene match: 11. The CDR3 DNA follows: TGCAGTGCTAGTGTCCCGGGACAGGGGATCGGTGAGCAGTTCTTC. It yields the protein CSASVPGQGIGEQFF.

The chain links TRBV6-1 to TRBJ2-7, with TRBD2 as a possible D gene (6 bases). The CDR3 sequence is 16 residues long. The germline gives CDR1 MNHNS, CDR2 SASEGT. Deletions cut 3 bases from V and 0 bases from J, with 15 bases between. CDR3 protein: CASSDVNFGSSYEQYF. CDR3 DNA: TGTGCCAGCAGTGACGTTAATTTCGGGAGCTCCTACGAGCAGTACTTC.

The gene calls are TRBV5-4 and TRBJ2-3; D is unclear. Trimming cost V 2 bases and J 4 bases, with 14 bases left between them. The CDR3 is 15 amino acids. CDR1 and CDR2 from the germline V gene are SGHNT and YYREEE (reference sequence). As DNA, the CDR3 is TGTGCCAGCAGCTTAGCGAACGCACCCGCAGATACGCAGTATTTT. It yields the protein CASSLANAPADTQYF. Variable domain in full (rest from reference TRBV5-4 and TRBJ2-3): ETGVTQSPTHLIKTRGQQVTLRCSSQSGHNTVSWYQQALGQGPQFIFQYYREEENGRGNFPPRFSGLQFPNYSSELNVNALELDDSALYLCASSLANAPADTQYFGPGTRLTVL.

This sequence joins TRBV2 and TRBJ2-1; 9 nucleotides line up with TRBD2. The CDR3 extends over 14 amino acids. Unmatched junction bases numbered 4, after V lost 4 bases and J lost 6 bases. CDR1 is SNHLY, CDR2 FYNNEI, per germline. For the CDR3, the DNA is TGTGCCAGCAGTGGTAGCGGGAGCGGCAATGAGCAGTTCTTC. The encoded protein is CASSGSGSGNEQFF.